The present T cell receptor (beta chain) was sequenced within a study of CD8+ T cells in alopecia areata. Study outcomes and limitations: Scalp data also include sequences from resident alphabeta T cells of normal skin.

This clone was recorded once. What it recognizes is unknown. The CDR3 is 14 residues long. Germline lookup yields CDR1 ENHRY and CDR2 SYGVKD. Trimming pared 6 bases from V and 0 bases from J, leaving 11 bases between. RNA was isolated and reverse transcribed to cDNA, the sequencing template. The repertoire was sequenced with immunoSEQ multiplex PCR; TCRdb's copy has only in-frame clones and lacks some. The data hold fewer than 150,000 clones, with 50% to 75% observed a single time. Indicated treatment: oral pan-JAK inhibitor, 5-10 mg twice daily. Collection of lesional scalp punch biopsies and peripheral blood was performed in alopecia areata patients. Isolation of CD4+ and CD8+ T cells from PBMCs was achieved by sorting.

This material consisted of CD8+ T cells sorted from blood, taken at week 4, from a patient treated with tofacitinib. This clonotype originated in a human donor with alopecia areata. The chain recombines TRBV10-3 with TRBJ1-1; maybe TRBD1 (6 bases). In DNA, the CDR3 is TGTGCCATCAGCCAGGGGACGGTGAACACTGAAGCTTTCTTT. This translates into CAISQGTVNTEAFF.